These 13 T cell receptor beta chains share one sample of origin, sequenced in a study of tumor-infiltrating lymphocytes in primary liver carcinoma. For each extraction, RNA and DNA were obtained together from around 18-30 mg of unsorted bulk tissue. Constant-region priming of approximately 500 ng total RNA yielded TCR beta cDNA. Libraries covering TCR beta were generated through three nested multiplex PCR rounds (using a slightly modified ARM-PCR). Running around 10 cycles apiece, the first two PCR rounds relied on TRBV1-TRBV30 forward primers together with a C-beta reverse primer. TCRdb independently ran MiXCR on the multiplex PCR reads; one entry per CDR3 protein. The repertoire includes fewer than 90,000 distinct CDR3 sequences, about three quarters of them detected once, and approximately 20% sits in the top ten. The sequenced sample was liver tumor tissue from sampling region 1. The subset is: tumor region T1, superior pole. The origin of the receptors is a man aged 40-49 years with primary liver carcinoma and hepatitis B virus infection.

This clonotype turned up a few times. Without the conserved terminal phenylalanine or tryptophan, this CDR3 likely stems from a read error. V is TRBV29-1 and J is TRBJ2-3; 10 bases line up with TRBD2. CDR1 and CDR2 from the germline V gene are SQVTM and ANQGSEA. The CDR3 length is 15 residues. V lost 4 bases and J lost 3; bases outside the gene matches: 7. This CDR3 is CSVVLASGSTDTQYL. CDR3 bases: TGCAGCGTTGTACTGGCTAGCGGGAGTACAGATACGCAGTATCTT.

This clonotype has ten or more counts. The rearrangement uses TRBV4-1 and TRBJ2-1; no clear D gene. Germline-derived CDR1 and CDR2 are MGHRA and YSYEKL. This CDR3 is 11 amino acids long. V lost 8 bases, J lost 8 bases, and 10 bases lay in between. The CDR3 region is CASGVGYEQFF. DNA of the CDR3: TGCGCCAGCGGAGTAGGGTATGAGCAGTTCTTC.

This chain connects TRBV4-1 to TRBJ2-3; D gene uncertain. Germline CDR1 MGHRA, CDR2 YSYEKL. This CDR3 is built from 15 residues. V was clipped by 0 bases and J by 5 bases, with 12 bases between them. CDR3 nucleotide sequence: TGCGCCAGCAGCCAAGAGCATGGCGGCAGAGATACGCAGTATTTT. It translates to CASSQEHGGRDTQYF.

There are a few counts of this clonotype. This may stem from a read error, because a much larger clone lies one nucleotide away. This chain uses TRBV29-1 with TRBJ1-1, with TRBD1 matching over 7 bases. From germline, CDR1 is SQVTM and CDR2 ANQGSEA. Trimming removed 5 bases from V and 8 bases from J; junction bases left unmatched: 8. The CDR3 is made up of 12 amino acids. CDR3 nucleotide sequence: TGCAGCGTTAACTCAGGGGGTATGGAAGCTTTCTTT. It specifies CSVNSGGMEAFF.

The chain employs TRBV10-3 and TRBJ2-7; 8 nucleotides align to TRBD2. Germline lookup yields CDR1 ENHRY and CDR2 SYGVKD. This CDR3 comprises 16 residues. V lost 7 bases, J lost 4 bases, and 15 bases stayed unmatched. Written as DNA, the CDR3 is TGTGCCATCATTGATAGAGGGAGCGGGAGCAGATACGAGCAGTACTTC. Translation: CAIIDRGSGSRYEQYF.

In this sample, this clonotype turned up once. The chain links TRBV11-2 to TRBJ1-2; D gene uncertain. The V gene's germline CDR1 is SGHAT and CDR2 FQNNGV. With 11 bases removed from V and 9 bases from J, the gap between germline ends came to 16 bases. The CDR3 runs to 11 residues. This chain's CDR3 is CAVISPHSYTF. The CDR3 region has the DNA TGTGCCGTAATAAGTCCCCATAGCTACACCTTC.

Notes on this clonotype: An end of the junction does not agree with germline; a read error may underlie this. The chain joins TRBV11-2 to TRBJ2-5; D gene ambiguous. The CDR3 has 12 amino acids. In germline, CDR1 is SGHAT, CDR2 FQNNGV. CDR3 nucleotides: TGTGCTAGTAGCTTAGAGGAAAGGGCCCACTACTTC. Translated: CASSLEERAHYF.

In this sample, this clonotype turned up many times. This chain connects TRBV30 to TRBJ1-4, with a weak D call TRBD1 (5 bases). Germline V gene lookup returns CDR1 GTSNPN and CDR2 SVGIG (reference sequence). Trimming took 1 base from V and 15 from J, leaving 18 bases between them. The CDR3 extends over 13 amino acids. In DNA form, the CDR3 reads TGTGCCTGGAGTGGCGGGACGCCCTATTTGGTGTTTTTT. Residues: CAWSGGTPYLVFF.

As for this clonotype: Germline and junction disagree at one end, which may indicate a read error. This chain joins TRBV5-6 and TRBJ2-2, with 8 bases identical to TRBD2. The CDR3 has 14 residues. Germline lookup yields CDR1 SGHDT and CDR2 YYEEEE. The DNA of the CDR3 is TGTGCTAGCGGGGCGGGGGCGAACACCGGGGACCTGTTTTTT. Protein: CASGAGANTGDLFF.

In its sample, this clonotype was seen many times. This CDR3 is CAWTPDPFYNEQFF. Here the CDR3 DNA reads TGTGCCTGGACTCCGGACCCGTTCTACAATGAGCAGTTCTTC. The rearrangement links TRBV30 to TRBJ2-1, with no clear D. The CDR3 loop spans 14 amino acids. Trimming pared 4 bases from V and 3 bases from J, leaving 13 bases between. Germline values: CDR1 GTSNPN, CDR2 SVGIG (reference sequence).

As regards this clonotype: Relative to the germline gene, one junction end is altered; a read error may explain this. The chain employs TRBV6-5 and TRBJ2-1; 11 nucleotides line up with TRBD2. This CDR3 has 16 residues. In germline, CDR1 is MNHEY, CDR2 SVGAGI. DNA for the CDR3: TGTGTCAGCAGCGGATTAGCGGGAGGGCCGGGGAATGAGCAGTTCTTT. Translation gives CVSSGLAGGPGNEQFF.

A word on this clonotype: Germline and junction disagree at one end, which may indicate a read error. Here the CDR3 reads CTSSSTANYGYTF. The CDR3 nucleotides read TGCACCAGCAGCTCAACCGCTAACTATGGCTACACCTTC. The gene calls are TRBV5-1 and TRBJ1-2; no firm D call. This CDR3 region has 13 residues. The germline gives CDR1 SGHRS, CDR2 YFSETQ.

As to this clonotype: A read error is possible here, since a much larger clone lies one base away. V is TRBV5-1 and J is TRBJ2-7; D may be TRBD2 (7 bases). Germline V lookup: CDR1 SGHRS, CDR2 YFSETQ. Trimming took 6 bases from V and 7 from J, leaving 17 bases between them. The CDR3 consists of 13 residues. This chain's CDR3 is CASNTGGNWEQYF. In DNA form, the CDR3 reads TGCGCCAGCAACACGGGGGGCAACTGGGAGCAGTACTTC.